These T cell receptor beta chains were read from a single sample in a study of response to subunit inactivated influenza vaccine. One entry per CDR3 protein results from TCRdb running MiXCR on the RT-PCR reads. The data show some 500,000 distinct CDR3 sequences, roughly 23% seen once. The sequencing used CD4+ T cells sorted from PBMCs, collected 5 to 6 days after vaccination. These receptors were obtained from a man aged 50-59 years who received an inactivated influenza vaccine. CDR3s include the opening cysteine and the closing phenylalanine or tryptophan. The D gene is left open where the match is weak.

TRBJ2-3	.	TRBV19	CASSRVQVSTDTQYF
TRBJ2-5	.	TRBV27	CASSLSRGRGETQYF
TRBJ2-7	.	TRBV9	CASSRIAADYEQYF
TRBJ2-5	.	TRBV20-1	CSARDVKTAPQETQYF
TRBJ2-5	TRBD2	TRBV11-2	CASSPRTSGRAGLGTQYF
TRBJ2-7	.	TRBV25-1	CASDPGTTYEQYF
TRBJ2-5	TRBD1	TRBV5-1	CASRLGQGTGETQYF
TRBJ2-2	.	TRBV11-2	CASSRQTGTGELFF
TRBJ2-1	TRBD2	TRBV20-1	CSARAGKAGESLDEQFF
TRBJ1-1	TRBD1	TRBV24-1	CAAGDRENTEAFF
TRBJ2-2	.	TRBV7-2	CASSRGGPRELVGELFF
TRBJ1-5	.	TRBV19	CASSIPERLSNQPQHF
TRBJ2-5	.	TRBV5-1	CASSLRPWTTTRQETQYF
TRBJ1-6	.	TRBV12-3/TRBV12-4	CASSRRGTDSPLHF
TRBJ1-5	.	TRBV12-3/TRBV12-4	CASSFRGRGLSNQPQHF
TRBJ2-7	.	TRBV5-5	CASSLEWTPGEQYF
TRBJ1-3	TRBD1	TRBV5-1	CASSDTGGSGNTIYF
TRBJ2-2	TRBD1	TRBV12-3/TRBV12-4	CASTLDRTGELFF
TRBJ2-5	.	TRBV2	CASRRDQETQYF
TRBJ1-4	.	TRBV12-3/TRBV12-4	CASNPGTFNEKLFF
TRBJ2-5	.	TRBV29-1	CSVDQGGVTQYF
TRBJ2-7	.	TRBV6-2/TRBV6-3	CASSESRGHLLSYEQYF
TRBJ1-2	.	TRBV15	CATSRDKGAFYGYTF
TRBJ1-6	.	TRBV20-1	CSARERHYNSPLHF
TRBJ2-7	TRBD1	TRBV28	CASSLSTGRGISYEQYF
TRBJ2-7	.	TRBV6-2/TRBV6-3	CASSRGDSDYEQYF
TRBJ2-3	.	TRBV3-1	CASSHSYTDTQYF